This T cell receptor beta chain was retrieved from a study of shared clonotypes between healthy human individuals. The wider study: Contributing individuals were a couple of females and three males aged 18 to 49. Each donor had three CD4 naive, three CD4 memory, two CD8 naive and one CD8 memory plate. Study results and limitations: Only blood was sampled, and tissue TCR repertoires likely differ from blood ones. About 5% of naive CD4 clonotypes were shared across several donors.

CD45RO-negative cells were positively selected for CCR7, leaving out terminally differentiated effector memory CD45RA+ cells. Method: immunoSEQ multiplex PCR; TCRdb's copy keeps in-frame clones and lacks some. The data hold hundreds of thousands of clones, with about 95% observed a single time. The junction had 14 bases not matched to a gene; V was cut back by 5 bases and J by 8 bases. This CDR3 is 16 amino acids long. Germline V gives CDR1 MNHEY, CDR2 SMNVEV (reference sequence). In regard to this clone: Its antigen is undetermined.

The sequenced material came from naive CD8+ T cells sorted from blood. The sequence derives from a woman younger than 45 in good health. The chain uses TRBV27 and TRBJ1-1; TRBD1 aligns across 10 bases. CDR3 DNA sequence: TGTGCCAGCAGTCCGCTTATTGGGACAGGGGACCTAGAAGCTTTCTTT. Translated: CASSPLIGTGDLEAFF.